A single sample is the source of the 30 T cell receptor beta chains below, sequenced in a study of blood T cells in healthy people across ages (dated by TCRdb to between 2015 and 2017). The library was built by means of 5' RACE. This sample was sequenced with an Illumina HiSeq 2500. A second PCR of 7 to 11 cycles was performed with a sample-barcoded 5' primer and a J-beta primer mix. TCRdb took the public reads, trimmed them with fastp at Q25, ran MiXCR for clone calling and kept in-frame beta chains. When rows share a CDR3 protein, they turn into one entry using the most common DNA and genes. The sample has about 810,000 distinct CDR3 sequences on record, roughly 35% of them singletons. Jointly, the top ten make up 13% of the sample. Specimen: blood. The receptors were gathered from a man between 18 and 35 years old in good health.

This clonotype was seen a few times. As DNA, the CDR3 is TGCGCCAGCAGCTTACAGGTCAGCTCCTACAATGAGCAGTTCTTC. This gives the protein CASSLQVSSYNEQFF. The chain joins TRBV4-1 to TRBJ2-1; D is perhaps TRBD1 (5 bases). V lost 5 bases, J lost 0 bases, and 11 bases lay in between. Germline V lookup: CDR1 MGHRA, CDR2 YSYEKL. The CDR3 runs to 15 residues.

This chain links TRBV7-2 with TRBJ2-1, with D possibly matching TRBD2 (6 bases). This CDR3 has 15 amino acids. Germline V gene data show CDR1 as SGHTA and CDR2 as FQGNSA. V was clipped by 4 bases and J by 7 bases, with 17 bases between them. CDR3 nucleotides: TGTGCCAGCAGCTCCAGTGGGAGGCTAGTGAATGAGCAGTTCTTC. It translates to CASSSSGRLVNEQFF.

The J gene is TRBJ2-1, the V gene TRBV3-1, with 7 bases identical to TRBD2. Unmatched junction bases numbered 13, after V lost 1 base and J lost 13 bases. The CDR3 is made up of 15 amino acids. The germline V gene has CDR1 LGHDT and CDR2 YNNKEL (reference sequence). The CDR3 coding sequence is TGTGCCAGCAGCCAAGTAGACACAGGACTAGAGACCCAGTTCTTC. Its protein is CASSQVDTGLETQFF.

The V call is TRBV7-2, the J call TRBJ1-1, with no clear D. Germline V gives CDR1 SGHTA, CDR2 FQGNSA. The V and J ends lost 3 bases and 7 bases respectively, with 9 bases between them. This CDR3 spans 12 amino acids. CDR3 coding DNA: TGTGCCAGCAGCTTCGACGAAGATGAAGCTTTCTTT. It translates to CASSFDEDEAFF.

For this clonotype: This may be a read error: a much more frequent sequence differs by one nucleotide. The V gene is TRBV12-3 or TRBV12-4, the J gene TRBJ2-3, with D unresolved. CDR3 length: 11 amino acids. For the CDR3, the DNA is TGTGCCAGCACAGACGCAGATGCGCAGTATTTT. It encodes CASTDADAQYF.

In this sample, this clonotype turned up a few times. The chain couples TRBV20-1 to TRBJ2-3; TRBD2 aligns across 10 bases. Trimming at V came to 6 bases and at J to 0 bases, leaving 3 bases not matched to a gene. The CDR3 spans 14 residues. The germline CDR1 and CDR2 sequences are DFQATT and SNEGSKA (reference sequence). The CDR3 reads CSAILAGSTDTQYF. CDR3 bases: TGCAGTGCCATACTAGCGGGGAGCACAGATACGCAGTATTTT.

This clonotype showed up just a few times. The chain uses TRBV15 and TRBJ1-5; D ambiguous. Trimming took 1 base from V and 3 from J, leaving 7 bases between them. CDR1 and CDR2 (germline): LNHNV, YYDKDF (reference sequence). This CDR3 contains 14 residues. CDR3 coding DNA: TGTGCCACCAGCAGAGTGGGGTTCAATCAGCCCCAGCATTTT. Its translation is CATSRVGFNQPQHF. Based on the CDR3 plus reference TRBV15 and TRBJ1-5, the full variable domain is DAMVIQNPRYQVTQFGKPVTLSCSQTLNHNVMYWYQQKSSQAPKLLFHYYDKDFNNEADTPDNFQSRRPNTSFCFLDIRSPGLGDTAMYLCATSRVGFNQPQHFGDGTRLSIL.

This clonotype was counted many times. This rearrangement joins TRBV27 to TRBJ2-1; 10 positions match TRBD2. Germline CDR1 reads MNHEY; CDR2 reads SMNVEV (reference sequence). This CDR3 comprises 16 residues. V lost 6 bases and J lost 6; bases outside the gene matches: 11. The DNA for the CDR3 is TGTGCCAGCAGCCGACCTAGCGGGGGCTTGGGCAATGAGCAGTTCTTC. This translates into CASSRPSGGLGNEQFF.

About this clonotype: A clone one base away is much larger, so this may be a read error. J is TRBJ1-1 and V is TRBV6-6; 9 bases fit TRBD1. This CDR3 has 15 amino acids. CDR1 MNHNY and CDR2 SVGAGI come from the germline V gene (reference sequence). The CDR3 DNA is TGTGCCAGCAGTTACAACGGACAGGGGAACATTGAAGCTTTCTTT. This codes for CASSYNGQGNIEAFF.

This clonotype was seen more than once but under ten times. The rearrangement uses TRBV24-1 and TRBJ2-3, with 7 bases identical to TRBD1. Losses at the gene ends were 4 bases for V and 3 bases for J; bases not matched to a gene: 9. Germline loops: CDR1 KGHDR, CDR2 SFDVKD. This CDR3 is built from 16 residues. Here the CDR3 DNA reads TGTGCCACCAGTGACCGAACACAGGGGTGGACAGATACGCAGTATTTT. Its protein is CATSDRTQGWTDTQYF.

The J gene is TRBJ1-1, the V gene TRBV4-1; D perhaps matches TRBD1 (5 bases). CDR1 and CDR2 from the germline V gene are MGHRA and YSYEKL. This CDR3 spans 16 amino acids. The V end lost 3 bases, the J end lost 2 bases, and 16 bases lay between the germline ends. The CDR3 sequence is CASSHPGIKQNTEAFF. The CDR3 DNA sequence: TGCGCCAGCAGCCACCCAGGGATTAAGCAAAACACTGAAGCTTTCTTT.

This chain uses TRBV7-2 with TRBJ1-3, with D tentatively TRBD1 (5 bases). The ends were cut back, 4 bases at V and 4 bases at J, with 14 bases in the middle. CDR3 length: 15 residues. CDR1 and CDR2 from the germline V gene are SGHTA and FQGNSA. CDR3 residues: CASSSMGVLGNTIYF. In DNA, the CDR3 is TGTGCCAGCAGCTCTATGGGGGTTTTGGGAAACACCATATATTTT.

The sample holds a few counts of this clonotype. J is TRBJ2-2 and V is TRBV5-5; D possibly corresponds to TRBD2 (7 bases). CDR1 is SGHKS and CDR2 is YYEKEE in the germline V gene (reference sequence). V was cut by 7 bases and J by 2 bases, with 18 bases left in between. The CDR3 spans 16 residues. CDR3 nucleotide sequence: TGTGCCAGCGACAGGAGGCGGGGGACTAACACCGGGGAGCTGTTTTTT. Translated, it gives CASDRRRGTNTGELFF.

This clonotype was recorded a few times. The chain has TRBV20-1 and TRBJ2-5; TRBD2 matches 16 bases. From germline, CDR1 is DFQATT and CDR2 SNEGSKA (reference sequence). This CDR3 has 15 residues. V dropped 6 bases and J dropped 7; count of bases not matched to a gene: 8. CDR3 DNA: TGCAGTGCGCCCCCGGGGACTAGCGGGGGGGTGACCCAGTACTTC. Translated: CSAPPGTSGGVTQYF.

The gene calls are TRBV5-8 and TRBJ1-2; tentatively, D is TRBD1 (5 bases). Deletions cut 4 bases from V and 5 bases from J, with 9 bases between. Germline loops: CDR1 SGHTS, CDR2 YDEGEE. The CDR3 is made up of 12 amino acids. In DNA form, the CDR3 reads TGTGCCAGCAGCCCCAGGGAGTATGGCTACACCTTC. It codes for CASSPREYGYTF.

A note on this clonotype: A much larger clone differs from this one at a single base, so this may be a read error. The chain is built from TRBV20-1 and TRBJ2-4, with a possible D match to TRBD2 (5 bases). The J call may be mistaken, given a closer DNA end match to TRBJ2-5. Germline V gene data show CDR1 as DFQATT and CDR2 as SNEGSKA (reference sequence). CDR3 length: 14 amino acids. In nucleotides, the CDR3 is TGCGGTGCTAGCTCGGGAAGAGGCCAAGAGACCCAGTACTTC. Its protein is CGASSGRGQETQYF.

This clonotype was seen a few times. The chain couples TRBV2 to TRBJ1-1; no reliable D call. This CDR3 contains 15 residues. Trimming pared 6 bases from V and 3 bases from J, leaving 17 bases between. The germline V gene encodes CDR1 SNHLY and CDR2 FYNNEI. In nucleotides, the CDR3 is TGTGCCAGCAGACCTGACACCTTTCAGGACACTGAAGCTTTCTTT. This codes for CASRPDTFQDTEAFF.

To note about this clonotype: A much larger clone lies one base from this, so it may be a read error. The chain's CDR3 is CASSPRTRFRDTQYF. The CDR3 nucleotides read TGTGCCAGCAGCCCCCGGACTAGGTTCAGAGATACGCAGTATTTT. The rearrangement joins TRBV7-3 to TRBJ2-3; 7 bases align to TRBD2. The CDR3 sequence is 15 residues long. Germline V gives CDR1 SGHTA, CDR2 FQGTGA. Losses at the gene ends were 5 bases for V and 5 bases for J; bases not matched to a gene: 10.

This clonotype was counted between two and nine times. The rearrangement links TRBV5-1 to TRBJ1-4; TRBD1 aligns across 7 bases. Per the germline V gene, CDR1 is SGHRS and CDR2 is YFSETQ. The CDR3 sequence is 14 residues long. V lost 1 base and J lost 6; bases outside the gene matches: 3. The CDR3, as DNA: TGCGCCAGCAGCTTGTTGGGGACAGATGAAAAACTGTTTTTT. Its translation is CASSLLGTDEKLFF.

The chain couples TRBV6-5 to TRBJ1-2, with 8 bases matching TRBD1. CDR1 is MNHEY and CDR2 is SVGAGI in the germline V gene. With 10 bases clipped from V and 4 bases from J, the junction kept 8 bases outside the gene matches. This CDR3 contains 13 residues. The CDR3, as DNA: TGTGCCAACAGCTCCGGGACAGGCTATGGCTACACCTTC. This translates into CANSSGTGYGYTF.

The CDR3 DNA reads as TGTGCCAGCAGACGGAACTATGGCTACACCTTC. Encoded protein: CASRRNYGYTF. The chain carries TRBV5-4 and TRBJ1-2; D gene unclear. CDR3 length: 11 residues. CDR1 SGHNT and CDR2 YYREEE come from the germline V gene (reference sequence). Trimming removed 5 bases from V and 2 bases from J, with 4 bases in between. Full variable domain (missing parts from reference TRBV5-4 and TRBJ1-2): ETGVTQSPTHLIKTRGQQVTLRCSSQSGHNTVSWYQQALGQGPQFIFQYYREEENGRGNFPPRFSGLQFPNYSSELNVNALELDDSALYLCASRRNYGYTFGSGTRLTVV.

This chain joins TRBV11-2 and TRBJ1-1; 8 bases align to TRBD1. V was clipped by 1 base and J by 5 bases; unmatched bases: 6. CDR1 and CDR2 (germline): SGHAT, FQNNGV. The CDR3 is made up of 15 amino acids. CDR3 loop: CASSLGQGRATEAFF. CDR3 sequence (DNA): TGTGCCAGCAGCTTAGGACAGGGGAGGGCTACTGAAGCTTTCTTT.

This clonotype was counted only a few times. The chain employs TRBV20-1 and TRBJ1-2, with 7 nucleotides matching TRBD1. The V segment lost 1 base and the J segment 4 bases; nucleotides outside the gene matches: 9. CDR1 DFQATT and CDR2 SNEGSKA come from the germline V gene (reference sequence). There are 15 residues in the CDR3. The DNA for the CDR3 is TGCAGTGCTAGAGTACAAACAGGGGACAGCTATGGCTACACCTTC. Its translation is CSARVQTGDSYGYTF.

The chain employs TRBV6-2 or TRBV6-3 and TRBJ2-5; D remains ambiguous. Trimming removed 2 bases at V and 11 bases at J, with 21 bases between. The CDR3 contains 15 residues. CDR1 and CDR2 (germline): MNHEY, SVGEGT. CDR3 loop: CASSYGRASYNEQYF. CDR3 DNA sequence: TGTGCCAGCAGTTACGGAAGGGCCTCCTACAATGAGCAGTACTTC.

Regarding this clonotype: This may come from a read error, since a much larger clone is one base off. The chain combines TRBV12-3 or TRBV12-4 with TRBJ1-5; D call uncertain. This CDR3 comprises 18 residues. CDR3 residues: CASSPLGISTVSNKPQHF. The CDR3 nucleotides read TGTGCCAGCAGTCCCTTAGGTATTAGTACAGTCAGCAATAAGCCCCAGCATTTT.

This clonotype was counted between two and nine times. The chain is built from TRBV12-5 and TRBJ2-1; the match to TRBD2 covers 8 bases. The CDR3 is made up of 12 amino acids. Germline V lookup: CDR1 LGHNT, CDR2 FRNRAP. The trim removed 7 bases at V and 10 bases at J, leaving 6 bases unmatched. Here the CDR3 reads CASAYPGGEQFF. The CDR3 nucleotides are TGTGCTAGTGCCTACCCGGGAGGGGAGCAGTTCTTC.

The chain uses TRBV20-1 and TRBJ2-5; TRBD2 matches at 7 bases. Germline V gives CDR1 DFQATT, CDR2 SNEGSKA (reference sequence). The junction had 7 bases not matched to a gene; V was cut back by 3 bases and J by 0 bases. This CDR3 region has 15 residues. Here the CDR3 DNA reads TGCAGTGCTAGTCGGAGCGGGGCAAACCAAGAGACCCAGTACTTC. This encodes CSASRSGANQETQYF.

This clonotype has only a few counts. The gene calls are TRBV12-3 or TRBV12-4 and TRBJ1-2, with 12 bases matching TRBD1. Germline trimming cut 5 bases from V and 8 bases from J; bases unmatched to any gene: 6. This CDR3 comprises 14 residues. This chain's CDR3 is CASSGTGGGGGYTF. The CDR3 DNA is TGTGCCAGCAGTGGGACAGGGGGCGGCGGAGGCTACACCTTC.

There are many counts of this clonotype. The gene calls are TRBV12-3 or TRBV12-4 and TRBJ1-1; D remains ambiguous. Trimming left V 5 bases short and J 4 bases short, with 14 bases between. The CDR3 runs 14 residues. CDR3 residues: CASSPRGGGTEAFF. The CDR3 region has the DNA TGTGCCAGCAGTCCCCGGGGAGGCGGCACTGAAGCTTTCTTT.

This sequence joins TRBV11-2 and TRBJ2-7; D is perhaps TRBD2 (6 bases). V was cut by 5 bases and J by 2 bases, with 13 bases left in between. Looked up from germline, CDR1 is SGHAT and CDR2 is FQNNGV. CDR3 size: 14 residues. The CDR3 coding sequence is TGTGCCAGCAGCCGCCGGGGGAAACCCTACGAGCAGTACTTC. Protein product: CASSRRGKPYEQYF.